The text below deals with one T cell receptor (beta chain). Its binding antigen is unknown. The input lacks base qualities; no much larger clone sits a single base away. The data belong to a study of T cells after posttransplantation cyclophosphamide (dated by TCRdb to the mid-2010s). General notes on the study: T cell repertoire reconstitution was tracked by TRB sequencing after myeloablative bone marrow transplantation in which posttransplantation cyclophosphamide was used as GVHD prophylaxis. Blood from all 35 or so PTCy patients with 1-year posttransplant specimens was subjected to TRB sequencing. In 3 patients, up to roughly 3 additional blood samples taken between 2 and 5.2 years after transplant also underwent TRB sequencing, as did pretransplant blood from several patients. Antigen receptor sequencing was done on samples from around 32 PTCy-treated patients and from under 20 related bone marrow donors of those patients. Public TRB sequences were compared against a database of over 3,000 sequences linked to responses to pathogens, tumor antigens, self-antigens and alloantigens. Because TRA and TRB clonality correlated tightly in 9 samples, later TCR analyses were limited to TRB. Findings and caveats that apply to the study as a whole: Across the roughly 40 patients, TRB clonality was highly associated with recipient CMV seropositivity and CMV reactivation, and diversity with PTCy was similar to that in the CNI/methotrexate controls. Donor-recipient similarity was low at 1-2 months but rose over the first year, and later blood repertoires were often dominated by donor CD8+ memory clones. The TRB repertoires of T cells infiltrating skin or the GI tract showed only limited overlap with the TRB repertoires found in blood.

Genomic DNA was the input for TRB sequencing, which was run either with the immunoSEQ assay at survey resolution or with the hsTCRB kit. Processing in the source paper ran as follows. Initial read processing used immunoSEQ software, and repertoire analyses used the LymphoSeq R package. For each TRB dataset, clonality was calculated as 1 minus normalized Shannon entropy, and the Gini coefficient was computed as well. To infer phenotypes in unsorted samples, TRB sequences from sorted subsets of the recipient or donor were mapped onto unsorted samples from the same recipient. In TCRdb, the immuneACCESS table is reduced to in-frame sequences with V and J assigned. These tables do not hold every clone; where another copy was compared, an unresolved V gene accounts for under half, and the others remain unexplained. The D gene and trimming were derived from the DNA, and the V and J assignments and clone size from that table. The sample profile shows about 22,000 clones; 70% to 90% of them were found once. The biggest ten clones account for 7% to 9.5% of the sample.

Reading the germline V gene gives CDR1 MGHDK and CDR2 SYGVNS. The CDR3, cysteine through phenylalanine, is 13 amino acids long. Just the 39-base CDR3 DNA is kept, in frame starting at base 1. V loses 5 bases, J loses 6 bases, and the germline ends lie 12 bases apart. The control group consisted of roughly ten patients who received myeloablative marrow transplants with methotrexate plus a calcineurin inhibitor and who were sampled 1 year after transplant. Peripheral blood and bone marrow mononuclear cells were isolated by Ficoll-Hypaque density centrifugation and cryopreserved. The rearrangement combines TRBV25-1 with TRBJ2-3; the D segment could be TRBD2, given 5 matching bases. Sequencing used PBMCs, obtained after an allogeneic stem cell transplant with a calcineurin inhibitor and methotrexate. The sequence came from a female patient aged 50 to 60 who received an allogeneic stem cell transplant from an unrelated donor, was CMV-positive, and had chronic GVHD only. After a transplant, some of the T cells may come from the graft donor. The CDR3 region: CASSQVATDTQYF. The DNA sequence is given as TGTGCCAGCAGTCAGGTAGCGACGGATACGCAGTATTTT.